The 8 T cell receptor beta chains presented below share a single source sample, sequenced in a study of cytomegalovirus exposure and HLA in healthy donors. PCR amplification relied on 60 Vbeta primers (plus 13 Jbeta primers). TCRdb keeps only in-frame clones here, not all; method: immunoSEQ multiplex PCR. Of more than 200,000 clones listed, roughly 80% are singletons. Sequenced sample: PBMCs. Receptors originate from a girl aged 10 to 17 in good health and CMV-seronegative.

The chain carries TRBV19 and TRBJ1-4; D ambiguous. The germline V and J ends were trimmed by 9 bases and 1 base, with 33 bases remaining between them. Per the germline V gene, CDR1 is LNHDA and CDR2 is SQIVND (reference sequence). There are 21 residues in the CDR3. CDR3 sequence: CASRFVGGRSSEGLTNEKLFF. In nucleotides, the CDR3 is TGTGCCAGCCGTTTCGTCGGCGGTCGATCCTCCGAAGGCTTAACTAATGAAAAACTGTTTTTT.

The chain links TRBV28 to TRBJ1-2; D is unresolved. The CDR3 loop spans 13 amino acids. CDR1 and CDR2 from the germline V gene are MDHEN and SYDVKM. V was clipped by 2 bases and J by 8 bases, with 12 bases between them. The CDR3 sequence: CASSLTDFSGYTF. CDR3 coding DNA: TGTGCCAGCAGTTTAACAGATTTTTCAGGCTACACCTTC.

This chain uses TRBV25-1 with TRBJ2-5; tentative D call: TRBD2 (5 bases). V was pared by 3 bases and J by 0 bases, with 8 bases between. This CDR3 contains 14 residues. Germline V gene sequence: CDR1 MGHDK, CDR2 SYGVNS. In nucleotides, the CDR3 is TGTGCCAGCAGTGAGAGGACTTACCAAGAGACCCAGTACTTC. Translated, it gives CASSERTYQETQYF.

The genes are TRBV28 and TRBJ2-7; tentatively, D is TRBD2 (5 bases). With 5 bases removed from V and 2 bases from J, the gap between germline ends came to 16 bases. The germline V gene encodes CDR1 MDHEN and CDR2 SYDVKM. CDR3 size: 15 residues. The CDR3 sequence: CASSTGRGPTYEQYF. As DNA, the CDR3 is TGTGCCAGCAGTACCGGAAGAGGGCCGACCTACGAGCAGTACTTC.

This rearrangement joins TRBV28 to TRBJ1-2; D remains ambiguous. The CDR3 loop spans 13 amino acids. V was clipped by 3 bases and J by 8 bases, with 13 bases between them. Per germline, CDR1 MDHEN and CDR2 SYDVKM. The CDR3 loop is CASSFLGGRGYTF. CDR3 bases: TGTGCCAGCAGTTTCCTCGGAGGGCGCGGCTACACCTTC.

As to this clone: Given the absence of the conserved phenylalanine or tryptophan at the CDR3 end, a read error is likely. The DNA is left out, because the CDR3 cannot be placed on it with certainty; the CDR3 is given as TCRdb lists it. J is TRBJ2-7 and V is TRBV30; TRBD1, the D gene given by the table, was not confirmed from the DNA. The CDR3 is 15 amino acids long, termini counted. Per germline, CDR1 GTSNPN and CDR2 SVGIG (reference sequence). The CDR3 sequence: CAWTRNPGTGRILGD.

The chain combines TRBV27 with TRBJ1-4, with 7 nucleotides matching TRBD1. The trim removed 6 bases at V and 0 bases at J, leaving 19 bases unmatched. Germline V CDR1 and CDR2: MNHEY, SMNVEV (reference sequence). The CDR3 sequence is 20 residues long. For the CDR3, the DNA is TGTGCCAGCAGGCCGCGACAGGGAGGCCCACCAAGTGCAACTAATGAAAAACTGTTTTTT. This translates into CASRPRQGGPPSATNEKLFF.

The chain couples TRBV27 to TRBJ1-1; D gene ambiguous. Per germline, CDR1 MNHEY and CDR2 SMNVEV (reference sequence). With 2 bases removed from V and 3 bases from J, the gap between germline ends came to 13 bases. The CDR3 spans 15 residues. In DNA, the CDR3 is TGTGCCAGCAGTTTAGGTCCCACCGGGGACACTGAAGCTTTCTTT. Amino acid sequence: CASSLGPTGDTEAFF.